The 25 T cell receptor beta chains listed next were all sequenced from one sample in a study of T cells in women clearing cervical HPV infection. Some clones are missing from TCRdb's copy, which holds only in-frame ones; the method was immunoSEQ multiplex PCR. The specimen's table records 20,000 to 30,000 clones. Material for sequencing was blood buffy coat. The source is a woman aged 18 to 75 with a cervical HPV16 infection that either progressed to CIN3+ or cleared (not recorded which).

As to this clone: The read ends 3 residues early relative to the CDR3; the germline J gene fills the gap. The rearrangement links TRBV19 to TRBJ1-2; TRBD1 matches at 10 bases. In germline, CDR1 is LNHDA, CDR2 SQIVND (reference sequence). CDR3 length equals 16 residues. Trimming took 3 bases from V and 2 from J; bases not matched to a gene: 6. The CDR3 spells CASSIYRTGGNYGYTF. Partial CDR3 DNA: TGTGCCAGTAGTATTTATAGGACAGGGGGGAACTATGGC.

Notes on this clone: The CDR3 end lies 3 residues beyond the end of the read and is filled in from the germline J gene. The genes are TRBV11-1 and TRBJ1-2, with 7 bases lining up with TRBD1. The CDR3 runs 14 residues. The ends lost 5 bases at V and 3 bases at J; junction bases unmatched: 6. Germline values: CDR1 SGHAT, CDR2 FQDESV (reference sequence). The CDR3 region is CASSRDSLDYGYTF. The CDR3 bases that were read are TGTGCCAGCAGCAGGGACAGCCTAGACTATGGC. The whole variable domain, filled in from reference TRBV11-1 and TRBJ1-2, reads EAEVAQSPRYKITEKSQAVAFWCDPISGHATLYWYRQILGQGPELLVQFQDESVVDDSQLPKDRFSAERLKGVDSTLKIQPAELGDSAMYLCASSRDSLDYGYTFGSGTRLTVV.

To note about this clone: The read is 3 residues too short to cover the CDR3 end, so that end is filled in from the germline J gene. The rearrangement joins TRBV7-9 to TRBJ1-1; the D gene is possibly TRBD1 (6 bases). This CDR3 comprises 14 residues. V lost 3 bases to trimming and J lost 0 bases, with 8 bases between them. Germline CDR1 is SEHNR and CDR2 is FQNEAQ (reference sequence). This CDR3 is CASSFTGLNTEAFF. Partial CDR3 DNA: TGTGCCAGCAGCTTCACAGGGCTGAACACTGAA.

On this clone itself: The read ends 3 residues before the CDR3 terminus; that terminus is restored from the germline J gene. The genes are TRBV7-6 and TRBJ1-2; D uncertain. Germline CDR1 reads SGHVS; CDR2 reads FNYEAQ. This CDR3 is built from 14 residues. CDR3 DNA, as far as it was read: TGTGCCAGCAGCCCCGTGGAGAACACAGATACC. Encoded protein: CASSPVENTDT. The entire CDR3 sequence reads CASSPVENTDTYTF. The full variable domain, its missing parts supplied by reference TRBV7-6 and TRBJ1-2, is GAGVSQSPRYKVTKRGQDVALRCDPISGHVSLYWYRQALGQGPEFLTYFNYEAQQDKSGLPNDRFSAERPEGSISTLTIQRTEQRDSAMYRCASSPVENTDTYTFGSGTRLTVV.

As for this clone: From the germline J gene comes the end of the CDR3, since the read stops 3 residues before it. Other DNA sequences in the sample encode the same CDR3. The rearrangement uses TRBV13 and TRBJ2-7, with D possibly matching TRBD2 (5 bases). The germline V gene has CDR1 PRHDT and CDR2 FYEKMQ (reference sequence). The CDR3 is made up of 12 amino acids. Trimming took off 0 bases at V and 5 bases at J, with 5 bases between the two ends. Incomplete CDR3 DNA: TGTGCCAGCAGCTTAGGGAGGGACGAG. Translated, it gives CASSLGRDE. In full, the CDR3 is CASSLGRDEQYF.

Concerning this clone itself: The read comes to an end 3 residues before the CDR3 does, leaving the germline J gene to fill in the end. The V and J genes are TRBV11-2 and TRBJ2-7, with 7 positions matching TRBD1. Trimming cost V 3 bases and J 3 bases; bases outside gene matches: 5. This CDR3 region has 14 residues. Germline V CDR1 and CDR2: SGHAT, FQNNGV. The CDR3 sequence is CASSFRGQSYEQYF. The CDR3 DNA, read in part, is TGTGCCAGCAGCTTTCGGGGACAGAGCTACGAG.

The sequenced part of the CDR3 DNA is TGCAGTGAGGGACAGCTTGATGGAGATACG. It translates to CSEGQLDGDT. The full CDR3 protein reads CSEGQLDGDTQYF. The chain is built from TRBV20-1 and TRBJ2-3; 7 positions match TRBD1. The CDR3 end falls 3 residues outside the read, so it is completed with the germline J gene. V lost 7 bases, J lost 5 bases, and 9 bases stayed unmatched. The germline V gene has CDR1 DFQATT and CDR2 SNEGSKA (reference sequence). This CDR3 comprises 13 residues.

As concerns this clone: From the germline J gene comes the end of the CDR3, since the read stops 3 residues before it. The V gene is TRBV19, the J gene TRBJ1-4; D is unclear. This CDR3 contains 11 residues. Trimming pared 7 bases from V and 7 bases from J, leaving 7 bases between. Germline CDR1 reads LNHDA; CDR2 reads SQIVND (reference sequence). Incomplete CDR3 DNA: TGTGCCAGTAAATCGGTTGAAAAA. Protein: CASKSVEK. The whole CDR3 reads CASKSVEKLFF.

Incomplete CDR3 DNA: TGCAGTGCTAGAGCTCTTTCACCACTGGGACAAGTGAACACTGAA. Translation gives CSARALSPLGQVNTE. The complete CDR3 reads CSARALSPLGQVNTEAFF. The chain is built from TRBV20-1 and TRBJ1-1; maybe TRBD1 (6 bases). The read terminates 3 residues before the CDR3 end, so the remaining end is supplied by the germline J gene. Germline V lookup: CDR1 DFQATT, CDR2 SNEGSKA (reference sequence). CDR3 length equals 18 residues. V was cut by 1 base and J by 0 bases, with 21 bases left in between.

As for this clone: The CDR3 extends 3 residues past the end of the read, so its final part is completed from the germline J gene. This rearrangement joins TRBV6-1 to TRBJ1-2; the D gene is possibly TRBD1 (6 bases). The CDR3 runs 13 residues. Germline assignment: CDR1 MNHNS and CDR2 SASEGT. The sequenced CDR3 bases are TGTGCCAGCAGTGAAACCAGGGGTTCCGAC. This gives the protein CASSETRGSD. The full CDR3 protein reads CASSETRGSDYTF.

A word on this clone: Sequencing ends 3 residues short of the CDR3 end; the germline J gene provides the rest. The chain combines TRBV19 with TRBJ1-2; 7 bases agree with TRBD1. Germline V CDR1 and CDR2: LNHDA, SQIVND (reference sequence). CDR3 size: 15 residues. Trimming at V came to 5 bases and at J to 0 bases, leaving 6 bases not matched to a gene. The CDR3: CASSPRDSSNYGYTF. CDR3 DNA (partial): TGTGCCAGTAGTCCCCGGGACAGCTCTAACTATGGC.

The CDR3 DNA, read in part, is TGTGCCAGTAGTATAGCTTCACTAGCGGGAGTGGGTCGGTACAATGAC. Translating gives CASSIASLAGVGRYND. The whole CDR3 protein reads CASSIASLAGVGRYNDYTF. The V and J genes are TRBV19 and TRBJ1-2; unclear D gene. Read coverage stops 3 residues before the CDR3 terminus; the germline J gene supplies the remainder. The CDR3 totals 19 residues. In germline, CDR1 is LNHDA, CDR2 SQIVND (reference sequence).

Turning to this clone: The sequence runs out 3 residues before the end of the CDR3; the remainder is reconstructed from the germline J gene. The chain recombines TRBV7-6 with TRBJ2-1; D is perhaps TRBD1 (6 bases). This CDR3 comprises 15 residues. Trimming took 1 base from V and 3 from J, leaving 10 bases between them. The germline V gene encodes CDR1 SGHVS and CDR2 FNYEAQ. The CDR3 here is CASSLVQGSYNEQFF. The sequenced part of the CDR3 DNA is TGTGCCAGCAGCTTAGTACAGGGAAGCTACAATGAG.

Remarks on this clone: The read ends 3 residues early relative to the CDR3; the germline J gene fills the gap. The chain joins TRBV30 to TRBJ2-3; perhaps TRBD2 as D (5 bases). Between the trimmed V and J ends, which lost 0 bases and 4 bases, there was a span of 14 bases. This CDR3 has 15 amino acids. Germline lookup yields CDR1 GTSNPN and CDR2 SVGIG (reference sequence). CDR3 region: CAWSVLGSTADTQYF. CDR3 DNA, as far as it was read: TGTGCCTGGAGTGTACTAGGCAGCACGGCAGATACG.

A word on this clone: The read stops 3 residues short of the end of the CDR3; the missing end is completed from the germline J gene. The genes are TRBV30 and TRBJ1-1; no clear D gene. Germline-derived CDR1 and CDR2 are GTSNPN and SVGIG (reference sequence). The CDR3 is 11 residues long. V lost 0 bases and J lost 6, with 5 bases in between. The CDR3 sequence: CAWSVISEAFF. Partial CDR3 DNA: TGTGCCTGGAGTGTTATTTCTGAA.

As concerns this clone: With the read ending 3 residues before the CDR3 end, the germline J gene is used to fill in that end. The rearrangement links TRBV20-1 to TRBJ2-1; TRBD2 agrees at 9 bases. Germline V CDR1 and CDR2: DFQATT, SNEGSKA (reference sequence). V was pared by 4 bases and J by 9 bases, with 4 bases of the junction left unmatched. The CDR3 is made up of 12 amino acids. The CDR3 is CSAIGLASEQFF. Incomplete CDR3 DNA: TGCAGTGCTATTGGACTAGCGAGTGAG.

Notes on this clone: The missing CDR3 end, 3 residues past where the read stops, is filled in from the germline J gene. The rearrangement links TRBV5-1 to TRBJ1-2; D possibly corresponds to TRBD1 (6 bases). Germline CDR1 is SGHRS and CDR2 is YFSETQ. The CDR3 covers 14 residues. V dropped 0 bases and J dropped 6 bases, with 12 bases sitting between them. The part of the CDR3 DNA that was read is TGCGCCAGCAGCTTGGGACAGGCGGAGCATGGC. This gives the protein CASSLGQAEHG. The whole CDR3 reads CASSLGQAEHGYTF.

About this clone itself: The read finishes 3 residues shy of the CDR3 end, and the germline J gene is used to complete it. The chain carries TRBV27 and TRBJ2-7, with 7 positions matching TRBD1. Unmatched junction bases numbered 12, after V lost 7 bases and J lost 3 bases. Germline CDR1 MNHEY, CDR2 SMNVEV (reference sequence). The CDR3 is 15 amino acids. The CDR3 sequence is CASTLTGLGDYEQYF. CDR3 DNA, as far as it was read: TGTGCCAGCACCCTGACAGGGTTAGGAGACTACGAG.

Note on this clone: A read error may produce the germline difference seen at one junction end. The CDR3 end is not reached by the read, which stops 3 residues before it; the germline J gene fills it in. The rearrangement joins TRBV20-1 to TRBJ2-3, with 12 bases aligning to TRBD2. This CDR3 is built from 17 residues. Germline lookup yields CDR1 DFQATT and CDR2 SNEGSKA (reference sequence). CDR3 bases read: TGCAGTGCTAGGTCACTAGCGGGGGGCACCCTGGCAGAGACG. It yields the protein CSARSLAGGTLAET. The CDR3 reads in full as CSARSLAGGTLAETQYF.

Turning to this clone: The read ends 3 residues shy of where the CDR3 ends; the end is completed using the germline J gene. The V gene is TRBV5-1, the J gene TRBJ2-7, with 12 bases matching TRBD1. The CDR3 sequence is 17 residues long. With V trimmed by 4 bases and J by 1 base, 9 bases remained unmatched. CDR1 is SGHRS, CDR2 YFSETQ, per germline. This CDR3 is CASSLGTGGYSSYEQYF. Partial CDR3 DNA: TGCGCCAGCAGCCTAGGGACAGGGGGCTATTCTTCCTACGAG.

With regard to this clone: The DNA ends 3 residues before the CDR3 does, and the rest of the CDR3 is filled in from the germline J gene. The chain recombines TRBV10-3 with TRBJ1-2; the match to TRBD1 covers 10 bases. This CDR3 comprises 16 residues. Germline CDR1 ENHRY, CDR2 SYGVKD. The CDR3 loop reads CAISDQDRGLHNEYTF. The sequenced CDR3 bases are TGTGCCATCAGTGACCAGGACAGGGGGTTACACAATGAG.

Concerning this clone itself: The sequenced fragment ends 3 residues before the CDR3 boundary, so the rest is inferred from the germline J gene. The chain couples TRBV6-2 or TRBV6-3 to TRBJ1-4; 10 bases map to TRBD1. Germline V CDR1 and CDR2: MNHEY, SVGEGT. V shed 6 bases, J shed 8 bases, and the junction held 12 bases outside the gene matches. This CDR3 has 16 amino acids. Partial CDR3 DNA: TGTGCCAGCAGCTTGGGACAGGGGCCTTTTGCCGAAAAA. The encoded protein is CASSLGQGPFAEK. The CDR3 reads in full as CASSLGQGPFAEKLFF.

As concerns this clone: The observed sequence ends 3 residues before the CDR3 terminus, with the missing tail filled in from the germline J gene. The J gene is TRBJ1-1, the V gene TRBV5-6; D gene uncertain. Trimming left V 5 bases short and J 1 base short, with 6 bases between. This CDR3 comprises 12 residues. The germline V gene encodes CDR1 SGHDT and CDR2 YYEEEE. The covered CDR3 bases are TGTGCCAGCAGGAGAGGGAACACTGAA. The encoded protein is CASRRGNTE. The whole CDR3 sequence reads CASRRGNTEAFF.

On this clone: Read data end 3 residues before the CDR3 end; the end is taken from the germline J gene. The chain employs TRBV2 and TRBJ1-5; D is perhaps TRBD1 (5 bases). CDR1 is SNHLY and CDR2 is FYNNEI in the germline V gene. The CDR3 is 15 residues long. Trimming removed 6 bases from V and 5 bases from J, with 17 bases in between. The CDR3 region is CASRGGGARHQPQHF. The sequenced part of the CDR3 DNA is TGTGCCAGCAGGGGGGGAGGCGCCCGACATCAGCCC.

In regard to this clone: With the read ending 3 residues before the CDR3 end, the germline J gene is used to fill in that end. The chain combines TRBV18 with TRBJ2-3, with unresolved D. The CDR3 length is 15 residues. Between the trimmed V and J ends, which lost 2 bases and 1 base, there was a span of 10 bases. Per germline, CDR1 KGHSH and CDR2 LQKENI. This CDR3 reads CASSPFDPGTDTQYF. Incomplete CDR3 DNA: TGTGCCAGCTCACCATTCGATCCGGGCACAGATACG.